This T cell receptor (beta chain) came from a study of response to subunit inactivated influenza vaccine. Study conclusions and caveats: With each seasonal influenza vaccination, the authors suggested, few new T cells are recruited.

One entry per CDR3 protein results from TCRdb running MiXCR on the RT-PCR reads. This sample has 400,000 to 550,000 distinct CDR3 sequences, with 25% found just once. CDR3 size: 15 residues. Trimming pared 5 bases from V and 4 bases from J, leaving 18 bases between. For this clonotype: Its antigen is undetermined.

The clonotype was recovered from a man over 45 who received an inactivated influenza vaccine. The chain links TRBV12-3 or TRBV12-4 to TRBJ2-7; D possibly matches TRBD1 or TRBD2 (5 bases each). The specimen was CD4+ T cells sorted from PBMCs, collected 5 days after vaccination. This CDR3 reads CASSLGTLGLYEQYF. CDR3 DNA sequence: TGTGCCAGCAGTCTCGGGACCCTGGGCCTTTACGAGCAGTACTTC.